The 21 T cell receptor beta chains reported below all come from one sample, sequenced in a study of cytomegalovirus exposure and HLA in healthy donors. The primer mix had 60 Vbeta and 13 Jbeta primers. The protocol was immunoSEQ multiplex PCR, while the TCRdb copy is restricted to in-frame clones and leaves out a portion. The profile shows about 130,000 clones, about four fifths of them singletons. The sample taken for sequencing was PBMCs. These receptors all stem from a woman aged 40 to 50 in good health and CMV-seropositive.

The chain couples TRBV11-3 to TRBJ2-1, with D possibly being TRBD1 (5 bases). The CDR3 runs to 12 residues. V was pared by 0 bases and J by 9 bases, with 6 bases between. Germline CDR1 is SGHNT and CDR2 is YENEEA. CDR3 DNA sequence: TGTGCCAGCAGCTTAGATGACAGTGAGCAGTTCTTC. Translated, it gives CASSLDDSEQFF. Based on the CDR3 plus reference TRBV11-3 and TRBJ2-1, the full variable domain is EAGVVQSPRYKIIEKKQPVAFWCNPISGHNTLYWYLQNLGQGPELLIRYENEEAVDDSQLPKDRFSAERLKGVDSTLKIQPAELGDSAVYLCASSLDDSEQFFGPGTRLTVL.

CDR3 sequence (DNA): TGTGCCAGCAGCGTCCGAACGGGAGCTAGGGCCTACGAGCAGTACTTC. The encoded protein is CASSVRTGARAYEQYF. The V and J genes are TRBV9 and TRBJ2-7, with D perhaps matching TRBD2 (6 bases). The CDR3 spans 16 residues. Trimming took off 2 bases at V and 2 bases at J, with 17 bases between the two ends. Germline V gene sequence: CDR1 SGDLS, CDR2 YYNGEE.

J is TRBJ2-3 and V is TRBV10-1; D is unclear. Germline CDR1 reads WNHNN; CDR2 reads SYGVQD (reference sequence). Deletions cut 3 bases from V and 3 bases from J, with 7 bases between. The CDR3 has 13 residues. CDR3 loop: CASSEEITDTQYF. In DNA form, the CDR3 reads TGCGCCAGCAGTGAAGAGATTACAGATACGCAGTATTTT.

V is TRBV5-5 and J is TRBJ1-2; D remains unclear. CDR1 is SGHKS, CDR2 YYEKEE, per germline (reference sequence). CDR3 length: 15 residues. V was trimmed by 0 bases and J by 0 bases, leaving 9 bases between them. The CDR3: CASSLGLIANYGYTF. DNA for the CDR3: TGTGCCAGCAGCTTGGGACTGATAGCTAACTATGGCTACACCTTC.

This chain links TRBV7-3 with TRBJ2-1, with TRBD2 matching 7 bases. CDR1 and CDR2 (germline): SGHTA, FQGTGA. There are 18 residues in the CDR3. Trimming removed 1 base from V and 4 bases from J; junction bases left unmatched: 13. The CDR3 DNA reads as TGTGCCAGCAGCTTAATGCCCCTCGCGGCTAGCGGATACAATGAGCAGTTCTTC. Its translation: CASSLMPLAASGYNEQFF.

The chain is built from TRBV2 and TRBJ2-5, with a possible D match to TRBD2 (6 bases). V gave up 4 bases and J gave up 2 bases, with 8 bases separating them. This CDR3 contains 13 residues. Germline V CDR1 and CDR2: SNHLY, FYNNEI. The CDR3 protein is CASSASVQETQYF. The CDR3, as DNA: TGTGCCAGCAGTGCTAGCGTACAAGAGACCCAGTACTTC.

The chain carries TRBV9 and TRBJ2-7, with TRBD1 as a possible D gene (5 bases). The CDR3 consists of 14 residues. V lost 0 bases and J lost 2, with 9 bases in between. Per the germline V gene, CDR1 is SGDLS and CDR2 is YYNGEE. DNA for the CDR3: TGTGCCAGCAGCGTAGAGGGGAAGCCCTACGAGCAGTACTTC. Translating gives CASSVEGKPYEQYF.

This chain joins TRBV11-1 and TRBJ1-1; 7 bases are a match to TRBD1. Trimming cost V 5 bases and J 0 bases; bases outside gene matches: 6. Per the germline V gene, CDR1 is SGHAT and CDR2 is FQDESV (reference sequence). This CDR3 region has 15 residues. The CDR3 is CASSKQGPMNTEAFF. The CDR3 DNA sequence: TGTGCCAGCAGCAAACAGGGGCCTATGAACACTGAAGCTTTCTTT. Full variable domain (outside the CDR3, taken from reference TRBV11-1 and TRBJ1-1): EAEVAQSPRYKITEKSQAVAFWCDPISGHATLYWYRQILGQGPELLVQFQDESVVDDSQLPKDRFSAERLKGVDSTLKIQPAELGDSAMYLCASSKQGPMNTEAFFGQGTRLTVV.

There are a few counts of this clone. V usage is TRBV19 and J usage is TRBJ2-4, with TRBD1 matching 7 bases. The length of the CDR3 is 16 residues. V shed 3 bases and J 1 base; nucleotides not matched to a gene: 6. Germline CDR1 and CDR2: LNHDA and SQIVND (reference sequence). The CDR3 DNA sequence: TGTGCCAGTAGTATTGGGGACAGAAGGGCCAAAAACATTCAGTACTTC. Its translation is CASSIGDRRAKNIQYF. The whole variable domain, filled in from reference TRBV19 and TRBJ2-4, reads DGGITQSPKYLFRKEGQNVTLSCEQNLNHDAMYWYRQDPGQGLRLIYYSQIVNDFQKGDIAEGYSVSREKKESFPLTVTSAQKNPTAFYLCASSIGDRRAKNIQYFGAGTRLSVL.

This chain joins TRBV7-2 and TRBJ1-6; D is undetermined. CDR1 and CDR2 (germline): SGHTA, FQGNSA. CDR3 length: 15 residues. V lost 1 base to trimming and J lost 2 bases, with 6 bases between them. CDR3 in DNA: TGTGCCAGCAGCTTAGGCCCAGCCTATAATTCACCCCTCCACTTT. Its translation: CASSLGPAYNSPLHF.

The V call is TRBV18, the J call TRBJ2-5, with no clear D. The V gene's germline CDR1 is KGHSH and CDR2 LQKENI. The germline V and J ends were trimmed by 0 bases and 4 bases, with 15 bases remaining between them. The CDR3 has 16 residues. In nucleotides, the CDR3 is TGTGCCAGCTCACCACCGACCGCGGAGAGACTAGAGACCCAGTACTTC. Its protein product is CASSPPTAERLETQYF.

The gene calls are TRBV28 and TRBJ2-3, with 7 bases matching TRBD1. Germline V gene lookup returns CDR1 MDHEN and CDR2 SYDVKM. The junction had 2 bases not matched to a gene; V was cut back by 7 bases and J by 1 base. The CDR3 is 13 residues long. The CDR3 region has the DNA TGTGCCAGCAAAGGGGGCGGCACAGATACGCAGTATTTT. Translation gives CASKGGGTDTQYF.

This clone was recorded a few times. This sequence joins TRBV28 and TRBJ1-3; D ambiguous. Germline CDR1 MDHEN, CDR2 SYDVKM. This CDR3 has 15 amino acids. V was pared by 5 bases and J by 0 bases, with 11 bases between. This CDR3 is CASSPPTISGNTIYF. The CDR3 DNA sequence: TGTGCCAGCAGTCCCCCCACTATCTCTGGAAACACCATATATTTT. Using reference TRBV28 and TRBJ1-3 for the parts outside the CDR3, the full variable domain is DVKVTQSSRYLVKRTGEKVFLECVQDMDHENMFWYRQDPGLGLRLIYFSYDVKMKEKGDIPEGYSVSREKKERFSLILESASTNQTSMYLCASSPPTISGNTIYFGEGSWLTVV.

This clone has only a few counts. The V gene is TRBV28, the J gene TRBJ1-1; D remains ambiguous. Germline CDR1 reads MDHEN; CDR2 reads SYDVKM. V lost 7 bases and J lost 2, with 11 bases in between. The CDR3 loop spans 13 amino acids. Here the CDR3 DNA reads TGTGCCAGCAAGCTCTACCCTAACACTGAAGCTTTCTTT. The encoded protein is CASKLYPNTEAFF.

V gene TRBV11-2 combines with J gene TRBJ2-7, with TRBD2 matching over 7 bases. V was pared by 4 bases and J by 1 base, with 4 bases of the junction left unmatched. Germline CDR1 SGHAT, CDR2 FQNNGV. This CDR3 is 14 amino acids long. The CDR3: CASSSSGVSYEQYF. CDR3 nucleotides: TGTGCCAGCAGCTCCAGCGGGGTGTCCTACGAGCAGTACTTC. The whole variable domain, remainder taken from reference TRBV11-2 and TRBJ2-7, is EAGVAQSPRYKIIEKRQSVAFWCNPISGHATLYWYQQILGQGPKLLIQFQNNGVVDDSQLPKDRFSAERLKGVDSTLKIQPAKLEDSAVYLCASSSSGVSYEQYFGPGTRLTVT.

This chain joins TRBV27 and TRBJ2-1, with D possibly TRBD1 on 6 matching bases. Germline CDR1 and CDR2: MNHEY and SMNVEV (reference sequence). Trimming took off 3 bases at V and 9 bases at J, with 18 bases between the two ends. The CDR3 spans 15 residues. CDR3: CASSFQVAGVLEQFF. CDR3 DNA sequence: TGTGCCAGCAGTTTTCAGGTAGCAGGGGTCCTTGAGCAGTTCTTC.

The genes are TRBV7-6 and TRBJ1-4; D ambiguous. The CDR3 is 14 amino acids. With 5 bases removed from V and 4 bases from J, the gap between germline ends came to 11 bases. Germline V lookup: CDR1 SGHVS, CDR2 FNYEAQ. CDR3 residues: CASSQRYNNEKLFF. As DNA, the CDR3 is TGTGCCAGCAGCCAGCGGTACAATAATGAAAAACTGTTTTTT. Based on the CDR3 plus reference TRBV7-6 and TRBJ1-4, the full variable domain is GAGVSQSPRYKVTKRGQDVALRCDPISGHVSLYWYRQALGQGPEFLTYFNYEAQQDKSGLPNDRFSAERPEGSISTLTIQRTEQRDSAMYRCASSQRYNNEKLFFGSGTQLSVL.

The rearrangement links TRBV6-6 to TRBJ1-5; D is perhaps TRBD1 (6 bases). V lost 5 bases and J lost 5, with 10 bases in between. The CDR3 spans 13 residues. Germline V gene data show CDR1 as MNHNY and CDR2 as SVGAGI (reference sequence). The CDR3 nucleotides are TGTGCCAGCAGTAACAGGGTTGATCAGCCCCAGCATTTT. Translated, it gives CASSNRVDQPQHF.

This chain connects TRBV11-2 to TRBJ1-4; a weak D match, TRBD1 (6 bases). This CDR3 contains 15 residues. Trimming shortened V by 3 bases and J by 6 bases, and 14 bases separated the two germline ends. Germline CDR1 is SGHAT and CDR2 is FQNNGV. CDR3 bases: TGTGCCAGCAGCTTGGGGTACAGGGCGGATGAAAAACTGTTTTTT. Translated: CASSLGYRADEKLFF.

This clone came up once. CDR3 nucleotide sequence: TGTGCCAGCAGCTTAGGCGGGGGGGGGTTGGACATTCAGTACTTC. Its protein is CASSLGGGGLDIQYF. The chain joins TRBV13 to TRBJ2-4; 8 nucleotides align to TRBD2. CDR1 is PRHDT, CDR2 FYEKMQ, per germline (reference sequence). There are 15 residues in the CDR3. V lost 0 bases to trimming and J lost 8 bases; unmatched junction nucleotides: 6.

J is TRBJ2-2 and V is TRBV30; D unresolved. The CDR3 is 16 residues long. Trimming left V 3 bases short and J 7 bases short, with 21 bases between. Germline assignment: CDR1 GTSNPN and CDR2 SVGIG (reference sequence). CDR3 in DNA: TGTGCCTGGAGGTTCACTGGAGCCGAAGTCCGCGGGGAGCTGTTTTTT. This encodes CAWRFTGAEVRGELFF.